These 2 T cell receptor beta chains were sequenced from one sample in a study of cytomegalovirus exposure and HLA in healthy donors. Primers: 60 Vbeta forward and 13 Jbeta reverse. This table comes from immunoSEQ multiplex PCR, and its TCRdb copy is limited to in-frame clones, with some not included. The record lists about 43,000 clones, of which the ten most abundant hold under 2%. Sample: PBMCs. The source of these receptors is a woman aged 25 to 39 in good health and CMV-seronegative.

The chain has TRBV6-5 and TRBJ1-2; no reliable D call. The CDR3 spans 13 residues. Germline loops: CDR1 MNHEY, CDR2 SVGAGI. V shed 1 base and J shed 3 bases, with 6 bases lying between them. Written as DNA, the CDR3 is TGTGCCAGCAGTTACTTGCAGTACTATGGCTACACCTTC. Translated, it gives CASSYLQYYGYTF.

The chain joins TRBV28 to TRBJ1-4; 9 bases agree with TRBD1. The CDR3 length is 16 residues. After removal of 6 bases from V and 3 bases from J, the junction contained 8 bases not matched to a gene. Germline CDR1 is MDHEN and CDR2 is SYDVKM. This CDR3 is CASRTGGEPANEKLFF. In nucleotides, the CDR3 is TGTGCCAGCAGGACAGGGGGAGAACCTGCTAATGAAAAACTGTTTTTT.